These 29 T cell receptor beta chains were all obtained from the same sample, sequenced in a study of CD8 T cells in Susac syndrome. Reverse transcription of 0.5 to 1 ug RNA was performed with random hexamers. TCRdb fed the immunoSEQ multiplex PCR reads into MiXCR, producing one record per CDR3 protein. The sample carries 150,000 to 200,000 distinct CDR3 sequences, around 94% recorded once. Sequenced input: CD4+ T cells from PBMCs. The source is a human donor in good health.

CDR3 loop: CASRVGLDRNEQFF. The CDR3 DNA sequence: TGTGCCAGCAGGGTGGGACTGGATCGCAATGAGCAGTTCTTC. The chain has TRBV12-3 or TRBV12-4 and TRBJ2-1; perhaps TRBD2 as D (6 bases). The V and J ends lost 6 bases and 6 bases respectively, with 15 bases between them. CDR3 length: 14 residues.

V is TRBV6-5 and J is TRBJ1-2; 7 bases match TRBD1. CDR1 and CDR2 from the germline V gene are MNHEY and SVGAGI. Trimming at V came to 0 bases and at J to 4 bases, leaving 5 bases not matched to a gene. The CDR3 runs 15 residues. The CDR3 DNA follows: TGTGCCAGCAGTTACTCAGCACAGGGGACCTATGGCTACACCTTC. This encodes CASSYSAQGTYGYTF.

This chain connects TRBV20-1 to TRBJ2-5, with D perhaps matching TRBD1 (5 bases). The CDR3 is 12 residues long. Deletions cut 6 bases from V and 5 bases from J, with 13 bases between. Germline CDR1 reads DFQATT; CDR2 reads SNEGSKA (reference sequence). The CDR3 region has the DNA TGCAGTGCGCTTCAAGGGGTGGAGACCCAGTACTTC. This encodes CSALQGVETQYF.

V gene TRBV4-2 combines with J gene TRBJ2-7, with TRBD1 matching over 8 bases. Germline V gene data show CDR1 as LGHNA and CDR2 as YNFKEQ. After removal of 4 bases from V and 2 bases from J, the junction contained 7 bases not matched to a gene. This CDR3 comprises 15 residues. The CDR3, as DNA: TGTGCCAGCAGCCGGACAGGGCCGACACCCTACGAGCAGTACTTC. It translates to CASSRTGPTPYEQYF.

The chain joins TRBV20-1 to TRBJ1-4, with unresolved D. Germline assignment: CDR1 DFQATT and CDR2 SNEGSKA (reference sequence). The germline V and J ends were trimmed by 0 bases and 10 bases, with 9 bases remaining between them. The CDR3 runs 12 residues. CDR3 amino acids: CSARDGKGKLFF. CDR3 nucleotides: TGCAGTGCTAGAGATGGGAAGGGAAAACTGTTTTTT.

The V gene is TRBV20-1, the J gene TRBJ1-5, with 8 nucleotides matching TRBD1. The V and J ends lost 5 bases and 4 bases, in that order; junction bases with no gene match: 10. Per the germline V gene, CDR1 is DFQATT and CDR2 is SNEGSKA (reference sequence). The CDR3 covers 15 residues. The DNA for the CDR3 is TGCAGTGCTTTGCGAGGACAGGGCCTAAATCAGCCCCAGCATTTT. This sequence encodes CSALRGQGLNQPQHF.

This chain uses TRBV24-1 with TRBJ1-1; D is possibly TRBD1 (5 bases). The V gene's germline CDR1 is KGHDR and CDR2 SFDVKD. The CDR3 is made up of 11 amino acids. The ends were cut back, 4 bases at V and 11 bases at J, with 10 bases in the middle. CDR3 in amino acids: CATSDGAGAFF. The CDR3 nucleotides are TGTGCCACCAGTGACGGGGCGGGCGCTTTCTTT.

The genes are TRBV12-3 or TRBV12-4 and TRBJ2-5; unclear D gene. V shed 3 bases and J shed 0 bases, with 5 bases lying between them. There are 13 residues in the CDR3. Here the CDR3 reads CASSLEYQETQYF. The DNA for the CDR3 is TGTGCCAGCAGTTTGGAATACCAAGAGACCCAGTACTTC.

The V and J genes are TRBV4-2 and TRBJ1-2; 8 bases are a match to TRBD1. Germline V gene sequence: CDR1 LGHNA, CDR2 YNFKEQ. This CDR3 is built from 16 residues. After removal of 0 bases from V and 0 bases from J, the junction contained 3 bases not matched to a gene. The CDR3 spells CASSQDGQGANYGYTF. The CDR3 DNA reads TGTGCCAGCAGCCAAGATGGACAGGGTGCTAACTATGGCTACACCTTC.

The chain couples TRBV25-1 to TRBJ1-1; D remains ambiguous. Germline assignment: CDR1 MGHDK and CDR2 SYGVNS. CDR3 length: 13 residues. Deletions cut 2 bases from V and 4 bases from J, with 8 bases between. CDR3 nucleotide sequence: TGTGCCAGCAGTGAAGGCCCGATCACTGAAGCTTTCTTT. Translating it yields CASSEGPITEAFF.

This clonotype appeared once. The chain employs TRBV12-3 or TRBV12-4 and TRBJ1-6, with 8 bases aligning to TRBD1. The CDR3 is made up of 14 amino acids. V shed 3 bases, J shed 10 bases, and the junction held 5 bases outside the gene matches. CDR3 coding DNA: TGTGCCAGCAGTTTCCCAGGGGGCGCCTCACCCCTCCACTTT. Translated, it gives CASSFPGGASPLHF.

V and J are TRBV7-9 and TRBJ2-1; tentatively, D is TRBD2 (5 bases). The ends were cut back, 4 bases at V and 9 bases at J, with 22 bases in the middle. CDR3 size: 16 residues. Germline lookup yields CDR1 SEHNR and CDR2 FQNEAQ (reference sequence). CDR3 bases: TGTGCCAGCAGCTGGCGCCGGGATTCCCCGTCGGGTGAGCAGTTCTTC. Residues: CASSWRRDSPSGEQFF. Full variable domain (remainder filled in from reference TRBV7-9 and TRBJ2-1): DTGVSQNPRHKITKRGQNVTFRCDPISEHNRLYWYRQTLGQGPEFLTYFQNEAQLEKSRLLSDRFSAERPKGSFSTLEIQRTEQGDSAMYLCASSWRRDSPSGEQFFGPGTRLTVL.

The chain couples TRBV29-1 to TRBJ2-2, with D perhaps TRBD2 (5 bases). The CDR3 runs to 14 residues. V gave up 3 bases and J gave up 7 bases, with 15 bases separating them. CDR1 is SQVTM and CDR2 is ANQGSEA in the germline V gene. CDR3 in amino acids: CSVDGSGSGGELFF. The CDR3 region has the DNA TGCAGCGTTGACGGCTCTGGGAGCGGCGGGGAGCTGTTTTTT.

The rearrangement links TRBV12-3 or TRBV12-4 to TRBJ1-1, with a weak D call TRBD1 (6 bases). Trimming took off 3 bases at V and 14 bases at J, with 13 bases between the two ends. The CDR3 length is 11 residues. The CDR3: CASSFRGPGFF. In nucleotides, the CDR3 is TGTGCCAGCAGTTTTCGGGGGCCCGGCTTCTTT.

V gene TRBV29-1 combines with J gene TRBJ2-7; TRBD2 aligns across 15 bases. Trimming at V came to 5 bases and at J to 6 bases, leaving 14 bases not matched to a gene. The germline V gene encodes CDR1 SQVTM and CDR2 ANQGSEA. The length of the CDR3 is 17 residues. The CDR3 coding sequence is TGCAGCGTTACTTCCGGGACTAGCGGGGGGAATTTGGGCGAGCAGTACTTC. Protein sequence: CSVTSGTSGGNLGEQYF.

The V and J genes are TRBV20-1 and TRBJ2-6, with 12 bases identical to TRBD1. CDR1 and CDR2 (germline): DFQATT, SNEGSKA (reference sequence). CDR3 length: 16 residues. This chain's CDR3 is CSPRGTGGAGANVLTF. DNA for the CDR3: TGCAGCCCTAGGGGGACAGGGGGCGCTGGGGCCAACGTCCTGACTTTC.

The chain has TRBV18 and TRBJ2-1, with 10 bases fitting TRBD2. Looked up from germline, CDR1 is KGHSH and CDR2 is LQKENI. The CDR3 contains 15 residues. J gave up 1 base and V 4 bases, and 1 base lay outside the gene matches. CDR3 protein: CASSRAGGSYNEQFF. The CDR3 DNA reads TGTGCCAGCTCACGAGCGGGGGGGTCCTACAATGAGCAGTTCTTC.

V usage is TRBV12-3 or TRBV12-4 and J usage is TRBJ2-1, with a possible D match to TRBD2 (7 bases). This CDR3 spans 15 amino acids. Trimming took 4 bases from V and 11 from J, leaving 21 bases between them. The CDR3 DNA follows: TGTGCCAGCAGTTCGCTCGGAGGGGGGGACCTAAAGCAGTTCTTC. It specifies CASSSLGGGDLKQFF.

CDR3 nucleotide sequence: TGCAGCGTGTCCCCTAGCGGGGGCGACACAGATACGCAGTATTTT. Amino acids: CSVSPSGGDTDTQYF. The rearrangement uses TRBV29-1 and TRBJ2-3, with 10 bases aligning to TRBD2. The CDR3 spans 15 residues. With V trimmed by 6 bases and J by 2 bases, 8 bases remained unmatched. Germline lookup yields CDR1 SQVTM and CDR2 ANQGSEA.

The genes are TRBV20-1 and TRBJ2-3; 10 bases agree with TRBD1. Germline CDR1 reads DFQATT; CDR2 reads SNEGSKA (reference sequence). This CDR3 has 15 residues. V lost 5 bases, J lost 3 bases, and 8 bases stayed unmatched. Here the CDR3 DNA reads TGCAGTGCTCGGCCGGGACAGGGGAGAACAGATACGCAGTATTTT. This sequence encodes CSARPGQGRTDTQYF.

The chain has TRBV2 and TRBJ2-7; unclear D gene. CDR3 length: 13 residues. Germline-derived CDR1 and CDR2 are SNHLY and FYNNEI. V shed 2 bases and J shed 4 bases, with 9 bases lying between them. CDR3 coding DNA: TGTGCCAGCAGTGAATTGAACGGGTACGAGCAGTACTTC. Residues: CASSELNGYEQYF.

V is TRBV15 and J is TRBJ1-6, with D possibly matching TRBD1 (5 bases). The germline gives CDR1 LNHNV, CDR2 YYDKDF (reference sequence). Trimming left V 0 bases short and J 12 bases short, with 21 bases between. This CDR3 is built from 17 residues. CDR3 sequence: CATSRDLRGSGGIPLHF. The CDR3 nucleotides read TGTGCCACCAGCAGAGATCTAAGAGGGAGCGGGGGGATACCCCTCCACTTT.

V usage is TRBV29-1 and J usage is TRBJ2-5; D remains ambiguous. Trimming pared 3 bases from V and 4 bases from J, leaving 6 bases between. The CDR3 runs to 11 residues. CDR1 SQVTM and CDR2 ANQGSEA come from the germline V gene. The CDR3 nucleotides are TGCAGCGTTGATCGCCCAGAGACCCAGTACTTC. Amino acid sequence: CSVDRPETQYF.

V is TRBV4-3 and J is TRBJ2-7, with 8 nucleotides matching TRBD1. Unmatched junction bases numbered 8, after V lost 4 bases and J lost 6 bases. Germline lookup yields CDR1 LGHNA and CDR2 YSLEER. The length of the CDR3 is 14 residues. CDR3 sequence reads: CASSPGTGTSEQYF. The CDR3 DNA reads TGCGCCAGCAGCCCCGGGACAGGTACGAGCGAGCAGTACTTC.

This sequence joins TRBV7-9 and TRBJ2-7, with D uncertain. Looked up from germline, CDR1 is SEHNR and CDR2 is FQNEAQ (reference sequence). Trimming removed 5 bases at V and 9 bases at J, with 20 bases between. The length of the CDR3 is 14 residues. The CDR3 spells CASSRNRAYEAQYF. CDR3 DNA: TGTGCCAGCAGCCGAAACAGAGCCTACGAAGCGCAGTACTTC.

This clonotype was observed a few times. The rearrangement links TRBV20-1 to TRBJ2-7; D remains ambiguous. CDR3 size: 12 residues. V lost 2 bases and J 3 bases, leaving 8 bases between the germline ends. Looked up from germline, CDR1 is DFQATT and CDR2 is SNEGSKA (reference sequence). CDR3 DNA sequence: TGCAGTGCTAGACGGACCGGCTACGAGCAGTACTTC. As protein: CSARRTGYEQYF.

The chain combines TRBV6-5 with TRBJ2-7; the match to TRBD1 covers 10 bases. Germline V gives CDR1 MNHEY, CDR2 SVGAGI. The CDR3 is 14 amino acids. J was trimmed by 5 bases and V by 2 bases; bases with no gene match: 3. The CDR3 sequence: CASSYGTGVDEQYF. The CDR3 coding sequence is TGTGCCAGCAGTTACGGGACAGGGGTCGACGAGCAGTACTTC.

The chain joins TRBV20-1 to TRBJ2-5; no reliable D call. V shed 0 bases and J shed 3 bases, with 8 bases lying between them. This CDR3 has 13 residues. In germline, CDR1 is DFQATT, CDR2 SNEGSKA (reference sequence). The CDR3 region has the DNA TGCAGTGCTAGAGATCAGGCCAAAGAGACCCAGTACTTC. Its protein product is CSARDQAKETQYF.

The CDR3 nucleotides read TGTGCCACCAGCAGAGATCGGTCTAGCGGAGATACGCAGTATTTT. It is translated as CATSRDRSSGDTQYF. The chain uses TRBV15 and TRBJ2-3; 7 bases are shared with TRBD2. Germline CDR1 reads LNHNV; CDR2 reads YYDKDF (reference sequence). The CDR3 extends over 15 amino acids. V lost 0 bases to trimming and J lost 5 bases; unmatched junction nucleotides: 5.